What follows are 26 T cell receptor beta chains derived from one specimen sequenced in a study of T cells in Graves' hyperthyroidism and ophthalmopathy. RNA transcripts provided the source from which TCR beta CDR3 regions were amplified. Using the HTBI primer set, a first-round RT-PCR was run on the TCR CDR3. TCRdb analysed the multiplex PCR reads with MiXCR anew, one entry per CDR3 protein. The data show a few hundred thousand distinct CDR3 sequences, roughly 14% seen once. The sample consisted of blood. The receptors were gathered from a woman under 40 with Graves' ophthalmopathy.

This clonotype came up many times. The CDR3 DNA sequence: TGTGCCAGCAGTCACGGGGTCCCCTATGGCTACACCTTC. Residues: CASSHGVPYGYTF. The V and J genes are TRBV2 and TRBJ1-2; D uncertain. There are 13 residues in the CDR3. Germline V gene data show CDR1 as SNHLY and CDR2 as FYNNEI. V was clipped by 5 bases and J by 4 bases, with 11 bases between them.

This clonotype was picked up many times. The V gene is TRBV29-1, the J gene TRBJ2-7; no clear D gene. With 6 bases removed from V and 6 bases from J, the gap between germline ends came to 15 bases. Germline values: CDR1 SQVTM, CDR2 ANQGSEA. The CDR3 has 12 residues. CDR3 protein: CSVALGLGEQYF. The DNA of the CDR3 is TGCAGCGTGGCCTTAGGGTTAGGCGAGCAGTACTTC.

This clonotype was detected ten times or more. The V gene is TRBV11-2, the J gene TRBJ1-1, with D maybe TRBD1 (6 bases). The CDR3 has 15 residues. Germline V gene lookup returns CDR1 SGHAT and CDR2 FQNNGV. Trimming removed 2 bases from V and 4 bases from J, with 14 bases in between. The CDR3 bases are TGTGCCAGCAGCTTATTAGGGGGGGCGTTCACTGAAGCTTTCTTT. Encoded protein: CASSLLGGAFTEAFF.

This clonotype was observed many times. CDR3 region: CASRSGGLTEAFF. The CDR3 DNA sequence: TGTGCCAGCCGTTCAGGGGGTCTTACTGAAGCTTTCTTT. The chain links TRBV28 to TRBJ1-1, with 7 bases identical to TRBD1. CDR3 length: 13 amino acids. Germline V CDR1 and CDR2: MDHEN, SYDVKM. Germline trimming cut 8 bases from V and 5 bases from J; bases unmatched to any gene: 8. The full variable domain, rest sourced from reference TRBV28 and TRBJ1-1, is DVKVTQSSRYLVKRTGEKVFLECVQDMDHENMFWYRQDPGLGLRLIYFSYDVKMKEKGDIPEGYSVSREKKERFSLILESASTNQTSMYLCASRSGGLTEAFFGQGTRLTVV.

Comments on this clonotype: A clone one base away is much larger, so this may be a read error. This chain's CDR3 is CDSSRTGGVNEQFF. CDR3 nucleotide sequence: TGTGACAGCAGCCGGACAGGGGGCGTCAATGAGCAGTTCTTC. The chain has TRBV7-9 and TRBJ2-1; TRBD1 matches 11 bases. The CDR3 consists of 14 residues. From germline, CDR1 is SEHNR and CDR2 FQNEAQ (reference sequence). The complete variable domain, with remaining parts taken from reference TRBV7-9 and TRBJ2-1, reads DTGVSQNPRHKITKRGQNVTFRCDPISEHNRLYWYRQTLGQGPEFLTYFQNEAQLEKSRLLSDRFSAERPKGSFSTLEIQRTEQGDSAMYLCDSSRTGGVNEQFFGPGTRLTVL.

The table lists this clonotype with many counts. V usage is TRBV20-1 and J usage is TRBJ2-5, with D perhaps being TRBD1 or TRBD2 (5 bases each). The V gene's germline CDR1 is DFQATT and CDR2 SNEGSKA (reference sequence). The CDR3 is made up of 14 amino acids. The V and J ends lost 6 bases and 0 bases respectively, with 14 bases between them. The CDR3 region has the DNA TGCAGTGCCAGAAGGGTGGGGGACCAAGAGACCCAGTACTTC. Residues: CSARRVGDQETQYF.

This clonotype was detected many times. This chain connects TRBV20-1 to TRBJ2-1; 8 positions match TRBD2. Germline CDR1 reads DFQATT; CDR2 reads SNEGSKA (reference sequence). This CDR3 region has 14 residues. V was clipped by 3 bases and J by 1 base; unmatched bases: 2. The CDR3 coding sequence is TGCAGTGCTAGCGGGGGGGCGTCCTACAATGAGCAGTTCTTC. This encodes CSASGGASYNEQFF.

The chain carries TRBV15 and TRBJ1-2, with D unclear. Germline CDR1 is LNHNV and CDR2 is YYDKDF (reference sequence). The V and J ends lost 0 bases and 5 bases respectively, with 19 bases between them. The CDR3 has 17 residues. The DNA of the CDR3 is TGTGCCACCAGCAGAGATTGGTATTACGCCGGCGATTATGGCTACACCTTC. Its protein product is CATSRDWYYAGDYGYTF. The variable domain in full, with the rest retrieved from reference TRBV15 and TRBJ1-2, is DAMVIQNPRYQVTQFGKPVTLSCSQTLNHNVMYWYQQKSSQAPKLLFHYYDKDFNNEADTPDNFQSRRPNTSFCFLDIRSPGLGDTAMYLCATSRDWYYAGDYGYTFGSGTRLTVV.

This clonotype has ten or more counts. The chain employs TRBV27 and TRBJ2-7, with 9 bases that match TRBD2. The CDR3 has 16 amino acids. After removal of 5 bases from V and 0 bases from J, the junction contained 8 bases not matched to a gene. The germline V gene has CDR1 MNHEY and CDR2 SMNVEV (reference sequence). CDR3 amino acids: CASSASSGDLSYEQYF. For the CDR3, the DNA is TGTGCCAGCAGTGCCTCTAGCGGGGACCTCTCCTACGAGCAGTACTTC.

This clonotype was found many times. The chain's CDR3 is CAWRRGSGGSYEQYF. CDR3 in DNA: TGTGCCTGGAGGAGGGGGTCAGGGGGCTCCTACGAGCAGTACTTC. This chain uses TRBV30 with TRBJ2-7; 7 bases map to TRBD1. V gave up 3 bases and J gave up 0 bases; unmatched junction bases: 8. The CDR3 is made up of 15 amino acids. The germline V gene encodes CDR1 GTSNPN and CDR2 SVGIG (reference sequence).

This clonotype was counted many times. V and J are TRBV18 and TRBJ2-3, with 9 nucleotides matching TRBD1. V trimming: 4 bases; J trimming: 4 bases; junction bases outside the gene matches: 6. This CDR3 comprises 15 residues. Germline V gene data show CDR1 as KGHSH and CDR2 as LQKENI. DNA for the CDR3: TGTGCCAGCTCACGACCGGGACAGGGACCAGATACGCAGTATTTT. Its translation: CASSRPGQGPDTQYF.

This clonotype was found a few times. The chain carries TRBV12-3 or TRBV12-4 and TRBJ2-1; perhaps TRBD1 as D (5 bases). This CDR3 contains 15 residues. V lost 6 bases and J lost 4, with 16 bases in between. The DNA of the CDR3 is TGTGCCAGCAGCCTGCCAGGGCGCATATACAATGAGCAGTTCTTC. Protein sequence: CASSLPGRIYNEQFF.

This clonotype was detected many times. The rearrangement uses TRBV12-3 or TRBV12-4 and TRBJ1-1; possible D gene TRBD1, 6 bases. Trimming pared 2 bases from V and 8 bases from J, leaving 12 bases between. CDR3 size: 13 residues. The CDR3 nucleotides read TGTGCCAGCAGTTTAAACGGGGGCGGCGAAGCTTTCTTT. As protein: CASSLNGGGEAFF.

This clonotype came up many times. This sequence joins TRBV12-3 or TRBV12-4 and TRBJ2-2, with 7 bases identical to TRBD2. With V trimmed by 3 bases and J by 3 bases, 7 bases remained unmatched. This CDR3 is 16 amino acids long. The CDR3 region has the DNA TGTGCCAGCAGTTTTGCGGCGGGGGTGCACACCGGGGAGCTGTTTTTT. It is translated as CASSFAAGVHTGELFF.

Note on this clonotype: It may be a read error: a sequence one base away is much more abundant. The chain combines TRBV7-9 with TRBJ1-5, with 7 bases identical to TRBD1. Germline V lookup: CDR1 SEHNR, CDR2 FQNEAQ (reference sequence). V dropped 3 bases and J dropped 6; count of bases not matched to a gene: 8. The CDR3 runs 15 residues. The CDR3 protein is CASSFGPGQSQPQHF. The CDR3 coding sequence is TGTGCCAGCAGCTTCGGACCGGGACAGAGTCAGCCCCAGCATTTT.

This clonotype was recorded many times. The chain uses TRBV12-3 or TRBV12-4 and TRBJ1-1; the D gene is possibly TRBD1 (6 bases). The CDR3 is 14 amino acids. Deletions cut 5 bases from V and 3 bases from J, with 13 bases between. In DNA form, the CDR3 reads TGTGCCAGCAGTCCCGGGACAAGGGACACTGAAGCTTTCTTT. It yields the protein CASSPGTRDTEAFF.

This clonotype was seen ten or more times. The genes are TRBV9 and TRBJ2-1; 11 bases fit TRBD2. The CDR3 spans 15 residues. V shed 4 bases and J 4 bases; nucleotides not matched to a gene: 4. Germline V gives CDR1 SGDLS, CDR2 YYNGEE. DNA for the CDR3: TGTGCCAGCAGCATTAGCGGGGGGGTATACAATGAGCAGTTCTTC. As protein: CASSISGGVYNEQFF.

Many counts were recorded for this clonotype. This chain joins TRBV11-2 and TRBJ1-2; 7 positions match TRBD1. The CDR3 totals 15 residues. Germline CDR1 is SGHAT and CDR2 is FQNNGV. With 5 bases clipped from V and 7 bases from J, the junction kept 13 bases outside the gene matches. The CDR3: CASSQMSATGLGYTF. CDR3 nucleotide sequence: TGTGCCAGCAGCCAGATGTCCGCGACAGGGCTTGGCTACACCTTC.

A few counts support this clonotype. V is TRBV6-5 and J is TRBJ2-2; 10 bases map to TRBD2. Losses at the gene ends were 0 bases for V and 1 base for J; bases not matched to a gene: 2. This CDR3 comprises 17 residues. Germline-derived CDR1 and CDR2 are MNHEY and SVGAGI. The DNA for the CDR3 is TGTGCCAGCAGTTACTCGGCTAGCGGGGGGAACACCGGGGAGCTGTTTTTT. Protein product: CASSYSASGGNTGELFF.

This clonotype came up many times. The chain uses TRBV11-2 and TRBJ2-7, with D tentatively TRBD1 or TRBD2 (5 bases each). Trimming left V 6 bases short and J 3 bases short, with 12 bases between. In germline, CDR1 is SGHAT, CDR2 FQNNGV. The CDR3 is 13 residues long. The CDR3 DNA reads as TGTGCCAGCAGTTCCCCGAGGGGCTACGAGCAGTACTTC. Translation gives CASSSPRGYEQYF.

V gene TRBV7-9 combines with J gene TRBJ1-3; perhaps TRBD1 as D (5 bases). This CDR3 comprises 13 residues. V lost 8 bases and J 0 bases, leaving 8 bases between the germline ends. Looked up from germline, CDR1 is SEHNR and CDR2 is FQNEAQ (reference sequence). CDR3 bases: TGTGCCAGCCTCAGGGACTCTGGAAACACCATATATTTT. This encodes CASLRDSGNTIYF.

Ten or more counts support this clonotype. The chain joins TRBV4-1 to TRBJ1-2, with D tentatively TRBD1 (6 bases). Per germline, CDR1 MGHRA and CDR2 YSYEKL. V lost 2 bases to trimming and J lost 4 bases, with 17 bases between them. The CDR3 sequence is 16 residues long. The CDR3 DNA reads as TGCGCCAGCAGCCAACTTAACAGGGTATCTCGCTATGGCTACACCTTC. It encodes CASSQLNRVSRYGYTF.

This clonotype was counted at least ten times. The CDR3 here is CASSPWRGRGNTEAFF. CDR3 DNA sequence: TGTGCCAGCAGCCCGTGGAGGGGGCGCGGGAACACTGAAGCTTTCTTT. V and J are TRBV3-1 and TRBJ1-1; 7 bases agree with TRBD1. Germline V gene sequence: CDR1 LGHDT, CDR2 YNNKEL (reference sequence). The CDR3 loop spans 16 amino acids. The junction had 9 bases not matched to a gene; V was cut back by 4 bases and J by 1 base.

This clonotype has at least ten counts. J is TRBJ2-1 and V is TRBV2; D gene unclear. The germline CDR1 and CDR2 sequences are SNHLY and FYNNEI. Trimming shortened V by 10 bases and J by 5 bases, and 12 bases separated the two germline ends. The CDR3 loop spans 12 amino acids. The DNA of the CDR3 is TGTGCCACCGAGCCGCGGAACAATGAGCAGTTCTTC. This sequence encodes CATEPRNNEQFF.

This clonotype was seen repeatedly, ten times or more. The V and J genes are TRBV7-9 and TRBJ1-2; D is unresolved. CDR1 and CDR2 from the germline V gene are SEHNR and FQNEAQ (reference sequence). There are 14 residues in the CDR3. Deletions cut 8 bases from V and 7 bases from J, with 20 bases between. CDR3 nucleotides: TGTGCCAGCCCCCTCGTTGAAGGACTACGTGGCTACACCTTC. Its protein is CASPLVEGLRGYTF.

This clonotype has at least ten counts. The chain is built from TRBV6-1 and TRBJ1-5, with D perhaps TRBD1 (6 bases). In germline, CDR1 is MNHNS, CDR2 SASEGT. With 3 bases removed from V and 1 base from J, the gap between germline ends came to 10 bases. The CDR3 is 15 amino acids. The CDR3: CASSDSTGSNQPQHF. The CDR3 DNA follows: TGTGCCAGCAGTGATAGCACAGGGAGCAATCAGCCCCAGCATTTT.